This T cell receptor (beta chain) stems from a study of blood T cell repertoires in COVID-19. The overall study: COVID-19 samples, acute and convalescent, were from the United States, Italy and Spain. T cells, B-cell-depleted T cells, or PBMCs supplied cDNA or gDNA.

Original handling: It was from reference gene primer amplification that nucleated cell counts were estimated. Some clones are missing from TCRdb's copy, which holds only in-frame ones; the method was immunoSEQ multiplex PCR. That table supplies the V and J calls and clone size; D and trimming were determined from the DNA. The table has tens of thousands of clones, about 90% seen once. The CDR3 extends over 16 amino acids. The germline gives CDR1 MNHNY, CDR2 SVGAGI (reference sequence). V lost 0 bases to trimming and J lost 1 base, with 10 bases between them. The rearrangement links TRBV6-6 to TRBJ1-3, with D hard to call. This receptor was taken from a man aged 55 to 69 with acute or convalescent COVID-19. The sequenced sample was peripheral blood. The CDR3 protein is CASSYSDIRSGNTIYF. Here the CDR3 DNA reads TGTGCCAGCAGTTACTCTGACATCAGGTCTGGAAACACCATATATTTT.